This T cell receptor (beta chain) derives from a study of CD8 T cells in ankylosing spondylitis. Study-level findings and limits: CD8+ disease-linked clones were present at relatively low frequencies in blood. Ankylosing spondylitis blood seemed to carry a telltale TCR beta motif made of fewer than 10 highly homologous variants. Some of these motif variants have turned up before, in reports on reactive arthritis synovial fluid and blood.

Each TCR beta library was made by quantitative 5'-RACE that incorporated molecular barcodes. TCRdb ran MiXCR on the 5' RACE reads and lists one entry per CDR3 protein. Of about 360,000 distinct CDR3 sequences listed, around 15% are singletons. The CDR3 length is 16 residues. Deletions cut 1 base from V and 0 bases from J, with 10 bases between. Germline V gene sequence: CDR1 MNHEY, CDR2 SMNVEV (reference sequence). This clonotype was detected only a few times. Its matching antigen is unknown. J is TRBJ1-5 and V is TRBV27; a weak D match, TRBD1 (6 bases). Sample: blood, either unsorted or a sorted T cell fraction (not recorded which). The clonotype was recovered from a male donor with ankylosing spondylitis or in good health (not recorded which). The CDR3 sequence is CASSLWSGVSNQPQHF. DNA of the CDR3: TGTGCCAGCAGTTTATGGTCAGGGGTTAGCAATCAGCCCCAGCATTTT.